Described below is a single T cell receptor beta chain sequence and its context. The antigen is unknown. Adults of Caucasian background living in Nashville, Tennessee made up all donors. This sample stems from a study of shared clonotypes between healthy human individuals. Study at large: Samples came from two female and a few male donors aged 18 to 49.

The CDR3 contains 20 residues. The assay was carried out at the deep level. Produced via immunoSEQ multiplex PCR; TCRdb's table is partial and in-frame only. The sample consists of fewer than 1.4 million clones, approximately 80% of them appearing once. Study results and caveats: The study found lower generation probabilities in non-shared clonotypes than in those shared by all four donors.

The chain carries TRBV21-1 and TRBJ1-4; TRBD1 was called by the table and not checked on the DNA. TRBV21-1 is an annotated pseudogene. The sample consisted of memory CD4+ T cells from PBMCs. Subset defined: CD45RA-negative fraction. This receptor was identified in a man aged 18 to 29 in good health. Some clones in this sample may be carry-over from other donors' samples. The CDR3 loop reads CASSRIRGTGGVRCREKLFF. CDR3 sequence (DNA): TGTGCCAGCAGCAGGATACGAGGGACAGGGGGCGTGAGGTGCCGTGAAAAACTGTTTTTT.